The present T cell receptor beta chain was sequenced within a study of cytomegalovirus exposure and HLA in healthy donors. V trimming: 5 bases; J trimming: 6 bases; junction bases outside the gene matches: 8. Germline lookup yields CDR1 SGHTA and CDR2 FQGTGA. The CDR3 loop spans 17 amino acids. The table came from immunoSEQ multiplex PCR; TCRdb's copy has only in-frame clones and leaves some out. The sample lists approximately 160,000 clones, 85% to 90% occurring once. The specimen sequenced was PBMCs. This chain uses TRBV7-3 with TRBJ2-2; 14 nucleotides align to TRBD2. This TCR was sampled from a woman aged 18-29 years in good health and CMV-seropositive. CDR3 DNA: TGTGCCAGCAGCCTAGCAGGGGGACTAGCGGGAGCCGGGGAGCTGTTTTTT. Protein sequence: CASSLAGGLAGAGELFF.